A single sample gave rise to the 12 T cell receptor beta chains below, sequenced in a study of spatial heterogeneity in lung cancer. Study findings and constraints: Mutation tallies in tumors tracked expanded intratumoral alpha and beta TCR counts.

TCRdb reanalysed the 5' RACE reads using MiXCR and keeps one entry per CDR3 protein. The sample carries 9,000 to 9,500 distinct CDR3 sequences, roughly 6% recorded once. The sample's time point: sample taken at primary tumor resection. These receptors have no known antigen. The material was lung tumor tissue, obtained at surgery. Receptors were obtained from a male donor with early-stage non-small cell lung cancer.

J is TRBJ2-3 and V is TRBV24-1; D is perhaps TRBD1 (6 bases). The germline V and J ends were trimmed by 11 bases and 2 bases, with 16 bases remaining between them. The CDR3 has 14 amino acids. Germline V lookup: CDR1 KGHDR, CDR2 SFDVKD. CDR3 region: CAISRGWFTDTQYF. The CDR3 bases are TGTGCCATCTCCAGGGGATGGTTCACAGATACGCAGTATTTT.

This clonotype was observed many times. J is TRBJ1-2 and V is TRBV5-5; 8 bases fit TRBD1. J gave up 3 bases and V 1 base, and 5 bases lay outside the gene matches. Germline CDR1 SGHKS, CDR2 YYEKEE (reference sequence). This CDR3 has 15 amino acids. As DNA, the CDR3 is TGTGCCAGCAGCTTGAGGACAGGGATAGACTATGGCTACACCTTC. Protein product: CASSLRTGIDYGYTF.

This clonotype has more than one count but fewer than ten. The V call is TRBV7-2, the J call TRBJ1-2; D possibly corresponds to TRBD1 (5 bases). The CDR3 contains 13 residues. Germline CDR1 SGHTA, CDR2 FQGNSA. Trimming cost V 5 bases and J 3 bases, with 10 bases left between them. DNA of the CDR3: TGTGCCAGCAGCCGCGACAGCTACTATGGCTACACCTTC. The encoded protein is CASSRDSYYGYTF.

This clonotype is medium-sized in the sample. The chain couples TRBV20-1 to TRBJ2-1; D gene uncertain. From germline, CDR1 is DFQATT and CDR2 SNEGSKA (reference sequence). V was clipped by 4 bases and J by 1 base, with 5 bases between them. The CDR3 is 12 amino acids. The CDR3 bases are TGCAGTGCTACTTTATCCTACAATGAGCAGTTCTTC. It is translated as CSATLSYNEQFF.

By its share, this clonotype is medium-sized (0.01 to 0.1%). V gene TRBV7-2 combines with J gene TRBJ2-3, with D maybe TRBD1 (6 bases). V was trimmed by 2 bases and J by 4 bases, leaving 10 bases between them. Germline CDR1 is SGHTA and CDR2 is FQGNSA. The CDR3 totals 14 residues. DNA of the CDR3: TGTGCCAGCAGCTTAAGTCAGGGGTCAGATACGCAGTATTTT. Its protein product is CASSLSQGSDTQYF.

The rearrangement uses TRBV5-1 and TRBJ2-7; TRBD1 is a possible D gene (6 bases). Germline CDR1 reads SGHRS; CDR2 reads YFSETQ. The CDR3 length is 16 residues. Deletions cut 7 bases from V and 1 base from J, with 21 bases between. This CDR3 reads CASLEAPGTGSYEQYF. CDR3 DNA: TGCGCCAGCTTGGAAGCCCCGGGCACAGGGTCCTACGAGCAGTACTTC.

The chain carries TRBV12-5 and TRBJ2-7; 7 bases are a match to TRBD1. There are 15 residues in the CDR3. Germline V gene data show CDR1 as LGHNT and CDR2 as FRNRAP. Trimming removed 5 bases from V and 4 bases from J; junction bases left unmatched: 11. DNA of the CDR3: TGTGCTAGTGGTCCACAGGGGCCTCTTGTTTACGAGCAGTACTTC. Amino acids: CASGPQGPLVYEQYF. The full variable domain, its missing parts supplied by reference TRBV12-5 and TRBJ2-7, is DARVTQTPRHKVTEMGQEVTMRCQPILGHNTVFWYRQTMMQGLELLAYFRNRAPLDDSGMPKDRFSAEMPDATLATLKIQPSEPRDSAVYFCASGPQGPLVYEQYFGPGTRLTVT.

This clonotype has a handful of counts. The CDR3 loop reads CSALRGGQRETQYF. The CDR3 nucleotides read TGCAGTGCGCTCCGCGGCGGCCAACGAGAGACCCAGTACTTC. V is TRBV20-1 and J is TRBJ2-5; no clear D. There are 14 residues in the CDR3. V was shortened by 6 bases and J by 4 bases, with 18 bases between the two germline ends. CDR1 is DFQATT, CDR2 SNEGSKA, per germline (reference sequence).

The sample holds many counts of this clonotype. The rearrangement joins TRBV25-1 to TRBJ1-6; possibly TRBD1 for D (5 bases). The CDR3 has 17 amino acids. Trimming pared 5 bases from V and 1 base from J, leaving 15 bases between. Looked up from germline, CDR1 is MGHDK and CDR2 is SYGVNS. In DNA, the CDR3 is TGTGCCAGCAGTATGGCAGGGTCCGGGTCCTATAATTCACCCCTCCACTTT. Protein: CASSMAGSGSYNSPLHF. The variable domain in full, completed from reference TRBV25-1 and TRBJ1-6, reads EADIYQTPRYLVIGTGKKITLECSQTMGHDKMYWYQQDPGMELHLIHYSYGVNSTEKGDLSSESTVSRIRTEHFPLTLESARPSHTSQYLCASSMAGSGSYNSPLHFGNGTRLTVT.

By share, this clonotype ranks as medium-sized. V gene TRBV10-1 combines with J gene TRBJ1-1, with D unresolved. V was pared by 6 bases and J by 7 bases, with 15 bases between. Germline assignment: CDR1 WNHNN and CDR2 SYGVQD (reference sequence). The CDR3 has 13 amino acids. The chain's CDR3 is CASSLNSGLEAFF. CDR3 bases: TGCGCCAGCAGCCTTAACTCCGGCCTTGAAGCTTTCTTT.

As concerns this clonotype: Germline is not matched at one junction end, which may reflect a read error. V and J are TRBV5-4 and TRBJ2-4; D might be TRBD1 (7 bases). Germline V gene sequence: CDR1 SGHNT, CDR2 YYREEE (reference sequence). The CDR3 length is 15 residues. CDR3 in DNA: TGTGCCAGCAGCCCAGGGGGGCTAGCCAAAACCATTCAGTACTTC. Protein sequence: CASSPGGLAKTIQYF.

This clonotype was recorded at least ten times. CDR3: CASSAAAWNSPLHF. CDR3 coding DNA: TGTGCCAGCAGTGCCGCCGCATGGAATTCACCCCTCCACTTT. This rearrangement joins TRBV27 to TRBJ1-6, with D hard to call. CDR1 is MNHEY, CDR2 SMNVEV, per germline (reference sequence). The CDR3 covers 14 residues. Trimming cost V 5 bases and J 7 bases, with 12 bases left between them.